This record covers a single T cell receptor beta chain. The data were obtained in a study of blood T cell repertoires in COVID-19. Background on the study: Nucleic acid was either cDNA or gDNA, and it came from T cells, B-cell-depleted T cells, or PBMCs.

All enrollees were roughly 18 to 89 years old and from fewer than 30 US areas. Germline CDR1 SGHAT, CDR2 FQNNGV. CDR3 size: 16 residues. Trimming stripped 6 bases from V and 3 bases from J, with 15 bases between. Original processing methods: Cell counts per sample came from amplifying reference gene primers. This table comes from immunoSEQ multiplex PCR, and its TCRdb copy is limited to in-frame clones, with some not included. V and J calls and clone size are given by that table; D and trimming were obtained from the DNA. This table has 470,000 or so clones, roughly 85% appearing once. The chain carries TRBV11-2 and TRBJ1-6; TRBD1 is a possible D gene (5 bases). The receptor's source is a woman between 18 and 29 years old with acute COVID-19. The sample consisted of PBMCs or T cells enriched from blood (not recorded which). CDR3 nucleotide sequence: TGTGCCAGCAGACTTTGGGGCAGAAACTATAATTCACCCCTCCACTTT. Its translation is CASRLWGRNYNSPLHF.